This TCR beta chain was obtained from a study of T cell responses to AZD1222 COVID-19 vaccine. V gave up 3 bases and J gave up 8 bases, with 16 bases separating them. The germline gives CDR1 MDHEN, CDR2 SYDVKM. CDR3 size: 15 residues. Data came from immunoSEQ multiplex PCR; TCRdb stores just in-frame clones and leaves some out. This sample yields 120,000 to 150,000 clones, of which approximately 95% are seen a single time; around 1% belongs to the top ten. The clonotype comes from an adult in good health. The genes are TRBV28 and TRBJ1-4; D possibly corresponds to TRBD1 (5 bases). The starting material was peripheral blood, obtained on day 0 of MenACWY control vaccination. The CDR3 nucleotides read TGTGCCAGCAGTTTTCTTCGAGGGGTTGGGGAAAAACTGTTTTTT. Protein sequence: CASSFLRGVGEKLFF.